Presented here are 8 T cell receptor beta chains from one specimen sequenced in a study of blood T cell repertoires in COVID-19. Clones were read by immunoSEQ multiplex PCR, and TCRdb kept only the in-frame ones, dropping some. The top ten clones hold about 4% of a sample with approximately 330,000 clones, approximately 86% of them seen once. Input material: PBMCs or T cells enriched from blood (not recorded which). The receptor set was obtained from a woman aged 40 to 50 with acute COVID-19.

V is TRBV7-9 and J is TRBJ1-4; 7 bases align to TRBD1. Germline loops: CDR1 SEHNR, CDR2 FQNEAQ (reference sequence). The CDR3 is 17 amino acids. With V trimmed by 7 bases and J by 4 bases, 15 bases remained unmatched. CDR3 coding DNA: TGTGCCAGCACCCTAATAAGGGGGACAGACTATAATGAAAAACTGTTTTTT. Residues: CASTLIRGTDYNEKLFF. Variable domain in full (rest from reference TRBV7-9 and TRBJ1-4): DTGVSQNPRHKITKRGQNVTFRCDPISEHNRLYWYRQTLGQGPEFLTYFQNEAQLEKSRLLSDRFSAERPKGSFSTLEIQRTEQGDSAMYLCASTLIRGTDYNEKLFFGSGTQLSVL.

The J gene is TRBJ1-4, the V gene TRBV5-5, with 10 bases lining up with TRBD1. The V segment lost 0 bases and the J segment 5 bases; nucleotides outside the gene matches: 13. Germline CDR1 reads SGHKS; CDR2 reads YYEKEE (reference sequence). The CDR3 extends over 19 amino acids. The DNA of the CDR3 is TGTGCCAGCAGCTTGGCTTGGGGGGGACAGGGGCGCAGGAATGAAAAACTGTTTTTT. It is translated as CASSLAWGGQGRRNEKLFF.

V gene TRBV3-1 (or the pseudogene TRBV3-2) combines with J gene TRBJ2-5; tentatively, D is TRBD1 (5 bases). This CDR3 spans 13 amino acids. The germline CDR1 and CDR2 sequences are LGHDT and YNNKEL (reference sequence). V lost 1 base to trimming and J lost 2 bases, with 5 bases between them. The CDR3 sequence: CASSQGTQETQYF. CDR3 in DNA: TGTGCCAGCAGCCAAGGGACACAAGAGACCCAGTACTTC.

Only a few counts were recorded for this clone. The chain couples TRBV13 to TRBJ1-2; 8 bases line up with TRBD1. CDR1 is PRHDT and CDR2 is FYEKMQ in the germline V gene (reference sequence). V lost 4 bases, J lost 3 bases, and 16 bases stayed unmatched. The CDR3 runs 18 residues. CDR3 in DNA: TGTGCCAGCAGCTCCTACAGGGGGGCAGGGGAATCGGACTATGGCTACACCTTC. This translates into CASSSYRGAGESDYGYTF.

CDR3 loop: CASSVVGGNNSPLHF. The CDR3, as DNA: TGTGCCAGCAGCGTAGTAGGGGGTAATAATTCACCCCTCCACTTT. This rearrangement joins TRBV9 to TRBJ1-6; D is possibly TRBD1 (6 bases). The germline V gene has CDR1 SGDLS and CDR2 YYNGEE. CDR3 size: 15 residues. The V gene lost 0 bases and the J gene lost 5 bases, with 9 bases spanning the gap.

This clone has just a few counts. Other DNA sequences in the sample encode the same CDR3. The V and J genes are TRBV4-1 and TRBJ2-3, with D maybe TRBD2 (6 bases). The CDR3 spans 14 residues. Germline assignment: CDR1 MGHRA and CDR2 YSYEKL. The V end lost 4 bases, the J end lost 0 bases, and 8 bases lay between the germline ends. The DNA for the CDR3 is TGCGCCAGCAGCCCCGGGACTAGCACAGATACGCAGTATTTT. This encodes CASSPGTSTDTQYF.

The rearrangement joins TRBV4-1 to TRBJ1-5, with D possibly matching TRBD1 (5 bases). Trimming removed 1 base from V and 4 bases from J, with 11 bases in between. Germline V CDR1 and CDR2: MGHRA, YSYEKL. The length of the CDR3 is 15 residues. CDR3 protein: CASSQGSTGNQPQHF. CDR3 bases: TGCGCCAGCAGCCAAGGGTCTACAGGTAATCAGCCCCAGCATTTT.

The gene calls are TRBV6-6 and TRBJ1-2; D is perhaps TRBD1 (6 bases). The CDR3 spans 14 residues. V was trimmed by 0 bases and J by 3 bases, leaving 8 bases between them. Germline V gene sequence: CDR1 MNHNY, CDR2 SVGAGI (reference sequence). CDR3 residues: CASSYSDRYYGYTF. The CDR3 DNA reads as TGTGCCAGCAGTTACTCGGACAGATACTATGGCTACACCTTC.